A single sample is the source of the 27 T cell receptor beta chains below, sequenced in a study of identical twins. TCRdb fed the 5' RACE reads into MiXCR, producing one record per CDR3 protein. The sample consists of roughly 1,500,000 distinct CDR3 sequences, about 32% of them appearing once. The sequenced material came from cord blood. These receptors were taken from a newborn girl in good health.

The table lists this clonotype with a few counts. The chain joins TRBV28 to TRBJ2-1; D not resolved. Germline CDR1 is MDHEN and CDR2 is SYDVKM. This CDR3 is 10 amino acids long. V lost 8 bases and J 15 bases, leaving 14 bases between the germline ends. For the CDR3, the DNA is TGTGCCAGCTCCCACAGAGCCCCGTTCTTC. It translates to CASSHRAPFF.

This clonotype was detected only a few times. The chain links TRBV20-1 to TRBJ2-3; TRBD2 aligns across 10 bases. V shed 6 bases, J shed 1 base, and the junction held 7 bases outside the gene matches. The germline CDR1 and CDR2 sequences are DFQATT and SNEGSKA (reference sequence). The CDR3 loop spans 15 amino acids. The CDR3: CSATQREGGTDTQYF. In nucleotides, the CDR3 is TGCAGTGCCACACAGCGGGAGGGGGGCACAGATACGCAGTATTTT.

The chain combines TRBV27 with TRBJ1-1; TRBD1 matches at 7 bases. CDR1 MNHEY and CDR2 SMNVEV come from the germline V gene (reference sequence). V lost 0 bases to trimming and J lost 5 bases; unmatched junction nucleotides: 6. CDR3 length: 15 amino acids. The CDR3 reads CASSLSRQGGTEAFF. The CDR3 DNA reads TGTGCCAGCAGTTTATCCCGACAGGGAGGAACTGAAGCTTTCTTT.

The genes are TRBV19 and TRBJ2-7, with D tentatively TRBD1 (6 bases). From germline, CDR1 is LNHDA and CDR2 SQIVND (reference sequence). CDR3 length: 15 residues. Deletions cut 3 bases from V and 7 bases from J, with 19 bases between. The CDR3 sequence is CASSIKQGSFNEQYF. In DNA, the CDR3 is TGTGCCAGTAGTATTAAACAGGGTAGCTTCAATGAGCAGTACTTC.

The V call is TRBV20-1, the J call TRBJ2-7, with a tentative D call TRBD2 (6 bases). Germline CDR1 and CDR2: DFQATT and SNEGSKA (reference sequence). With 6 bases removed from V and 2 bases from J, the gap between germline ends came to 20 bases. The CDR3 spans 15 residues. The CDR3 protein is CSAQPSEGFPYEQYF. The CDR3 bases are TGCAGTGCGCAACCTAGCGAGGGGTTTCCCTACGAGCAGTACTTC.

This clonotype has more than one count but fewer than ten. The chain couples TRBV6-1 to TRBJ2-1; tentatively, D is TRBD1 or TRBD2 (5 bases each). The CDR3 runs to 17 residues. Germline-derived CDR1 and CDR2 are MNHNS and SASEGT. V gave up 0 bases and J gave up 8 bases, with 20 bases separating them. CDR3 nucleotide sequence: TGTGCCAGCAGTGAAGCGGCCACTAGTCGTGGACAAGATGAGCAGTTCTTC. Residues: CASSEAATSRGQDEQFF.

V is TRBV7-2 and J is TRBJ2-1; D ambiguous. V lost 2 bases and J lost 15, with 14 bases in between. Per the germline V gene, CDR1 is SGHTA and CDR2 is FQGNSA. The CDR3 totals 12 residues. CDR3 sequence (DNA): TGTGCCAGCAGCTTAATTCCACGTTCGCCGTTCTTC. As protein: CASSLIPRSPFF.

Remarks on this clonotype: The junction departs from germline at one end; a sequencing error may be responsible. The rearrangement joins TRBV27 to TRBJ1-6; no clear D. Looked up from germline, CDR1 is MNHEY and CDR2 is SMNVEV (reference sequence). CDR3 size: 16 residues. The CDR3 here is CASSLSALAANSPPHF. The DNA for the CDR3 is TGTGCCAGCAGTTTATCGGCATTGGCTGCTAATTCACCCCCCCACTTT.

The genes are TRBV27 and TRBJ2-1, with 13 positions matching TRBD2. This CDR3 contains 16 residues. V was clipped by 2 bases and J by 9 bases; unmatched bases: 7. The V gene's germline CDR1 is MNHEY and CDR2 SMNVEV (reference sequence). The CDR3, as DNA: TGTGCCAGCAGTTTAGGAGGACTAGCGGGGGAGGGTGAGCAGTTCTTC. Amino acids: CASSLGGLAGEGEQFF.

The rearrangement joins TRBV27 to TRBJ1-4; D is possibly TRBD1 (5 bases). The germline V and J ends were trimmed by 6 bases and 7 bases, with 18 bases remaining between them. The CDR3 covers 15 residues. CDR1 and CDR2 (germline): MNHEY, SMNVEV (reference sequence). CDR3 protein: CASRPGTKGSEKLFF. CDR3 in DNA: TGTGCCAGCAGACCCGGGACCAAAGGGAGTGAAAAACTGTTTTTT.

V and J are TRBV5-1 and TRBJ2-2; D possibly corresponds to TRBD2 (6 bases). Trimming removed 0 bases at V and 3 bases at J, with 12 bases between. In germline, CDR1 is SGHRS, CDR2 YFSETQ. The CDR3 spans 16 residues. CDR3 nucleotide sequence: TGCGCCAGCAGCTTGGTCGGGGGAGATTACACCGGGGAGCTGTTTTTT. Protein product: CASSLVGGDYTGELFF.

This rearrangement joins TRBV6-6 to TRBJ2-4, with D perhaps being TRBD1 or TRBD2 (6 bases each). The DNA matches TRBJ2-7 better at its end, which makes the J call doubtful. Germline V gene data show CDR1 as MNHNY and CDR2 as SVGAGI (reference sequence). CDR3 length: 16 residues. CDR3: CASSNWDSDRTYEQYF. For the CDR3, the DNA is TGTGCCAGCAGTAACTGGGACTCCGACAGGACCTACGAGCAGTACTTC.

The chain uses TRBV4-1 and TRBJ2-1; TRBD2 is a possible D gene (6 bases). The germline V and J ends were trimmed by 3 bases and 2 bases, with 17 bases remaining between them. CDR3 length: 17 amino acids. Germline lookup yields CDR1 MGHRA and CDR2 YSYEKL. The CDR3 is CASSQGTGTSTYNEQFF. In DNA form, the CDR3 reads TGCGCCAGCAGCCAGGGGACCGGGACTTCCACCTACAATGAGCAGTTCTTC.

This clonotype was seen more than once but under ten times. This chain uses TRBV20-1 with TRBJ2-5; possibly TRBD1 or TRBD2 for D (5 bases each). The CDR3 is 13 amino acids. Trimming took off 0 bases at V and 10 bases at J, with 15 bases between the two ends. CDR1 and CDR2 (germline): DFQATT, SNEGSKA (reference sequence). The CDR3 reads CSARDEGPRHQYF. CDR3 nucleotides: TGCAGTGCTAGAGATGAGGGACCACGGCACCAGTACTTC.

This clonotype was detected only a few times. The V and J genes are TRBV27 and TRBJ1-6; D is undetermined. The CDR3 runs 14 residues. The germline V gene has CDR1 MNHEY and CDR2 SMNVEV (reference sequence). With 3 bases removed from V and 4 bases from J, the gap between germline ends came to 7 bases. CDR3 DNA sequence: TGTGCCAGCAGTTTTACAGCTTATAATTCACCCCTCCACTTT. Encoded protein: CASSFTAYNSPLHF.

This clonotype was picked up a small number of times. The chain uses TRBV9 and TRBJ2-1; perhaps TRBD2 as D (5 bases). The CDR3 covers 14 residues. Germline V CDR1 and CDR2: SGDLS, YYNGEE. Trimming cost V 0 bases and J 3 bases, with 7 bases left between them. The CDR3 sequence: CASSVVTSYNEQFF. The CDR3 region has the DNA TGTGCCAGCAGCGTAGTCACTAGCTACAATGAGCAGTTCTTC.

The rearrangement links TRBV5-1 to TRBJ2-5; a possible D gene is TRBD2 (6 bases). V shed 4 bases and J shed 0 bases, with 10 bases lying between them. The CDR3 is made up of 14 amino acids. Germline V CDR1 and CDR2: SGHRS, YFSETQ. In DNA, the CDR3 is TGCGCCAGCAGCCGGGGGATTAACCAAGAGACCCAGTACTTC. Residues: CASSRGINQETQYF.

V usage is TRBV20-1 and J usage is TRBJ2-1, with D tentatively TRBD1 (6 bases). The last part of the DNA fits TRBJ2-7 better; the J call may be wrong. The CDR3 runs 12 residues. Germline lookup yields CDR1 DFQATT and CDR2 SNEGSKA (reference sequence). The CDR3 bases are TGCAGTGCTAGCAGACAGGTCAATGAGCAGTACTTC. As protein: CSASRQVNEQYF.

This chain uses TRBV24-1 with TRBJ2-7; possibly TRBD1 for D (6 bases). From germline, CDR1 is KGHDR and CDR2 SFDVKD. The CDR3 is 12 amino acids. The ends were cut back, 9 bases at V and 0 bases at J, with 8 bases in the middle. CDR3 in amino acids: CATGDNSYEQYF. The CDR3 nucleotides are TGTGCCACCGGGGACAACTCCTACGAGCAGTACTTC.

This clonotype was seen ten or more times. The chain has TRBV28 and TRBJ2-5; 7 nucleotides align to TRBD1. CDR1 and CDR2 (germline): MDHEN, SYDVKM. J lost 2 bases, V lost 5 bases, and 5 bases had no gene match. The CDR3 is made up of 14 amino acids. CDR3 coding DNA: TGTGCCAGCAGTCACAGGGGCCCTCAAGAGACCCAGTACTTC. As protein: CASSHRGPQETQYF.

The chain couples TRBV28 to TRBJ1-4; 7 bases are a match to TRBD1. Germline CDR1 reads MDHEN; CDR2 reads SYDVKM. V gave up 6 bases and J gave up 8 bases; unmatched junction bases: 12. This CDR3 has 15 residues. The CDR3 sequence is CASRGGTVGLEKLFF. CDR3 coding DNA: TGTGCCAGCAGAGGGGGGACAGTCGGCCTCGAAAAACTGTTTTTT.

This clonotype was seen repeatedly, ten times or more. V usage is TRBV29-1 and J usage is TRBJ2-7; D gene uncertain. Between the trimmed V and J ends, which lost 7 bases and 1 base, there was a span of 14 bases. The CDR3 spans 13 residues. Looked up from germline, CDR1 is SQVTM and CDR2 is ANQGSEA. DNA of the CDR3: TGCAGCGCTGGTGGCTCGCCATCCTACGAGCAGTACTTC. Amino acid sequence: CSAGGSPSYEQYF.

The table lists this clonotype with many counts. This sequence joins TRBV25-1 and TRBJ2-7, with 8 nucleotides matching TRBD1. The CDR3 extends over 14 amino acids. Trimming removed 4 bases from V and 3 bases from J; junction bases left unmatched: 5. CDR1 and CDR2 from the germline V gene are MGHDK and SYGVNS. The DNA of the CDR3 is TGTGCCAGCAGTGTCGGGACAGGCCTCTACGAGCAGTACTTC. Amino acid sequence: CASSVGTGLYEQYF.

This chain links TRBV20-1 with TRBJ1-4, with 10 bases fitting TRBD1. This CDR3 contains 14 residues. The germline gives CDR1 DFQATT, CDR2 SNEGSKA (reference sequence). Trimming removed 6 bases from V and 8 bases from J; junction bases left unmatched: 9. The CDR3 loop reads CSAKAGTGEEKLFF. The CDR3 nucleotides are TGCAGTGCAAAAGCTGGGACAGGGGAAGAAAAACTGTTTTTT.

This clonotype appeared a few times. The chain couples TRBV20-1 to TRBJ1-1; D remains ambiguous. V was cut by 6 bases and J by 0 bases, with 14 bases left in between. There are 14 residues in the CDR3. Germline V gene data show CDR1 as DFQATT and CDR2 as SNEGSKA (reference sequence). The CDR3 bases are TGCAGTGCCGCTGATCTCATCATGAACACTGAAGCTTTCTTT. As protein: CSAADLIMNTEAFF.

V usage is TRBV5-1 and J usage is TRBJ2-3, with 9 bases lining up with TRBD2. With 0 bases clipped from V and 2 bases from J, the junction kept 16 bases outside the gene matches. Looked up from germline, CDR1 is SGHRS and CDR2 is YFSETQ. The CDR3 is 20 residues long. CDR3 sequence: CASSLGVGQREVSYTDTQYF. The CDR3 DNA follows: TGCGCCAGCAGCTTGGGTGTGGGTCAGCGGGAGGTCTCCTACACAGATACGCAGTATTTT.

This clonotype has just a few counts. The rearrangement links TRBV20-1 to TRBJ1-2; D remains unclear. CDR3 length equals 11 residues. V was trimmed by 8 bases and J by 3 bases, leaving 10 bases between them. The germline V gene has CDR1 DFQATT and CDR2 SNEGSKA (reference sequence). The CDR3 nucleotides read TGCAGTTTCGACGGGTACTATGGCTACACCTTC. Translated, it gives CSFDGYYGYTF.